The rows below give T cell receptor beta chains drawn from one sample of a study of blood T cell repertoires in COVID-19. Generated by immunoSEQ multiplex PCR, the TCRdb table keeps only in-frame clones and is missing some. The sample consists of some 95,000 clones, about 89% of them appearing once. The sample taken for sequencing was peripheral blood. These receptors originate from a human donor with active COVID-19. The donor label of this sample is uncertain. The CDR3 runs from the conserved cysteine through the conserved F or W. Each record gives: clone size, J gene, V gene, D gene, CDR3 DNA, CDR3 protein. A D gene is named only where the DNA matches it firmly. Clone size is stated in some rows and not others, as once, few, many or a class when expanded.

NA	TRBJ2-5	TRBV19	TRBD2	TGTGCCAGTAGACCGGAGACTAGCTCTGCGGAGACCCAGTACTTC	CASRPETSSAETQYF
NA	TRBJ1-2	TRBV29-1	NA	TGCAGCGTTGGGCGAGGTGGTGGTGGCTACACCTTC	CSVGRGGGGYTF
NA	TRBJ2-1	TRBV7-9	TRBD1	TGTGCCAGCAGCTTAGAATGGGACAGAGTCTCCTACAATGAGCAGTTCTTC	CASSLEWDRVSYNEQFF
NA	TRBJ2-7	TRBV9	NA	TGTGCCAGCAGCCCCTACCCCGGCTCCTACGAGCAGTACTTC	CASSPYPGSYEQYF
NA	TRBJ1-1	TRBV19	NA	TGTGCCAGTAGTACAGGACAGTCCATGAACACTGAAGCTTTCTTT	CASSTGQSMNTEAFF
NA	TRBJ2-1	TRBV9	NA	TGTGCCAGCAGCCCCTCCGGGACGGGGGTTAATGAGCAGTTCTTC	CASSPSGTGVNEQFF
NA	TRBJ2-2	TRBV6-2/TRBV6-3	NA	TGTGCCAGCAGCATTACCCTAGCGTTAATTTACACCGGGGAGCTGTTTTTT	CASSITLALIYTGELFF
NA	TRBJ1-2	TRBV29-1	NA	TGCAGCGCCCGTGAGGGGGATGGCTACACCTTC	CSAREGDGYTF
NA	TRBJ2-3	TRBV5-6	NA	TGTGCCAGCAGCTTGACAGGCACAGATACGCAGTATTTT	CASSLTGTDTQYF
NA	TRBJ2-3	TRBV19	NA	TGTGCCAGTAGTATGGGCCGAGTTGATACGCAGTATTTT	CASSMGRVDTQYF
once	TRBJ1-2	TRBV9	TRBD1	TGTGCCAGCAGCGTAGAAGGAGGGGGCATCTATGGCTACACCTTC	CASSVEGGGIYGYTF
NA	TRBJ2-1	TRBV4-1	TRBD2	TGCGCCAGCAGCCAGTTGGCTAGCGGGGGTTTTATTTACAATGAGCAGTTCTTC	CASSQLASGGFIYNEQFF
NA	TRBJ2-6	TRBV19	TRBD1	TGTGCCGGTCGGGACAGCTCTGGGGCCAACGTCCTGACTTTC	CAGRDSSGANVLTF
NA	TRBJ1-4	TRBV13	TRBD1	TGTGCCAGCAGCTTAAACGCAGGGGGAAGGGAAAAACTGTTTTTT	CASSLNAGGREKLFF
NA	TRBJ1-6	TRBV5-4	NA	TGTGCCAGCAGCCCCACCCTGGAGGCACCCCTCCACTTT	CASSPTLEAPLHF
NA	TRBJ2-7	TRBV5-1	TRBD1	TGCGCCAGCAGCCCAATTCCGGGACAGGGCCTCTACGAGCAGTACTTC	CASSPIPGQGLYEQYF
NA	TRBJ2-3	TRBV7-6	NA	TGTGCCAGCACGATCCTGGCTGGGGGCGGGACAGATACGCAGTATTTT	CASTILAGGGTDTQYF
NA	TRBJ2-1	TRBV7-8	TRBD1	TGTGCCAGCAGACCGAGAGGGGGCGATGAGCAGTTCTTC	CASRPRGGDEQFF
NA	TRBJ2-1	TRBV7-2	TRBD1	TGTGCCAGCAGCTTAGGACAGGGGTTGAATGAGCAGTTCTTC	CASSLGQGLNEQFF
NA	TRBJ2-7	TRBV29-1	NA	TGCAGCGCCTCAGGGTCTGGGCCCTCCTACGAGCAGTACTTC	CSASGSGPSYEQYF
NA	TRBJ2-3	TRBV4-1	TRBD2	TGCGCCAGCAGCTTTATGACTAGCGGGGGGGTCGGGAGCACAGATACGCAGTATTTT	CASSFMTSGGVGSTDTQYF
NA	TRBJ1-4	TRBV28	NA	TGTGCCAGCAGTCAAGAGGCCTTCAGGGGAAAACTGTTTTTT	CASSQEAFRGKLFF
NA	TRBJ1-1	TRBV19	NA	TGTGCCAGTAGCGCGGACAGCCTGAACACTGAAGCTTTCTTT	CASSADSLNTEAFF
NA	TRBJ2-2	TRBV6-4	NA	TGTGCCAGCAGTGAGGCAGGGCAGCCCGGGGAGCTGTTTTTT	CASSEAGQPGELFF
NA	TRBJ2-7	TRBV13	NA	TGTGCCAGCAGCTTGGGAGGATTACGTTACTCCTACGAGCAGTACTTC	CASSLGGLRYSYEQYF
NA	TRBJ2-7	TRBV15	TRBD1	TGTGCCACCAGCAGAGAACGGACAGGAGTAACGTACGAGCAGTACTTC	CATSRERTGVTYEQYF
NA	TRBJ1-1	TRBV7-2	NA	TGTGCCAGCAGCTACACGACAGGGAACACTGAAGCTTTCTTT	CASSYTTGNTEAFF